These 27 T cell receptor beta chains originate from one sample sequenced in a study of T cell responses to AZD1222 COVID-19 vaccine (dated by TCRdb to the early 2020s). The sample's time point label is to be understood as: about 28 days (+/-7) after the second vaccine dose. Receptor amplification or capture employed the immunoSEQ multiplex PCR assay. In its TCRdb copy, this immuneACCESS table keeps in-frame sequences only and misses some clones. Where compared with another copy, unresolved V genes explain less than half of these, and the others have no known cause. The sample has around 160,000 clones on record, 90% to 95% of them singletons. Approximately 5.5% of the sample goes to the ten largest clones. Material: peripheral blood, obtained 28 days after the second AZD1222 dose. Receptors originate from an adult who received the AZD1222 COVID-19 vaccine.

The chain employs TRBV5-1 and TRBJ2-1; TRBD2 agrees at 14 bases. Germline-derived CDR1 and CDR2 are SGHRS and YFSETQ. The CDR3 contains 22 residues. The V and J ends lost 1 base and 3 bases, in that order; junction bases with no gene match: 18. CDR3 in amino acids: CASSLYGTSGSWELDYYNEQFF. The DNA of the CDR3 is TGCGCCAGCAGCTTGTATGGGACTAGCGGGAGTTGGGAGTTGGATTACTACAATGAGCAGTTCTTC.

The count of this clone is one. The rearrangement joins TRBV20-1 to TRBJ1-1; no clear D gene. The germline gives CDR1 DFQATT, CDR2 SNEGSKA (reference sequence). This CDR3 is built from 13 residues. The V end was cut by 3 bases, the J end by 1 base, with 9 bases between. The CDR3 loop is CSASLLQNTEAFF. CDR3 nucleotide sequence: TGCAGTGCTAGTCTTCTACAGAACACTGAAGCTTTCTTT.

Note on this clone: Relative to the germline gene, one junction end is altered; a read error may explain this. The chain is built from TRBV12-3 or TRBV12-4 and TRBJ1-1; D gene unclear. The CDR3 length is 13 residues. Here the CDR3 DNA reads TGTGCCAGCAGGTTAGGGCTCTTCACTGAAGCTTTCTTT. Translation: CASRLGLFTEAFF.

The chain joins TRBV6-5 to TRBJ2-1; no definite D call. The CDR3 extends over 13 amino acids. Germline loops: CDR1 MNHEY, CDR2 SVGAGI. Trimming took 8 bases from V and 10 from J, leaving 18 bases between them. The CDR3 here is CASLAAQHLEQFF. In DNA, the CDR3 is TGTGCCAGCCTGGCAGCCCAACATTTAGAGCAGTTCTTC.

This rearrangement joins TRBV28 to TRBJ2-3; D gene unclear. The CDR3 is made up of 14 amino acids. The V and J ends lost 1 base and 2 bases respectively, with 7 bases between them. Germline CDR1 and CDR2: MDHEN and SYDVKM. The CDR3 nucleotides are TGTGCCAGCAGTTTATACGGTACCACAGATACGCAGTATTTT. Translation gives CASSLYGTTDTQYF.

The J gene is TRBJ1-5, the V gene TRBV29-1, with 7 bases identical to TRBD1. V dropped 4 bases and J dropped 1; count of bases not matched to a gene: 7. The CDR3 contains 15 residues. Germline V gives CDR1 SQVTM, CDR2 ANQGSEA. Written as DNA, the CDR3 is TGCAGCGTTGGGGGTGGAGGGGGCAGCAATCAGCCCCAGCATTTT. Translated, it gives CSVGGGGGSNQPQHF.

The V and J genes are TRBV7-9 and TRBJ1-3; D not certain. CDR1 is SEHNR, CDR2 FQNEAQ, per germline (reference sequence). The length of the CDR3 is 15 residues. V dropped 4 bases and J dropped 0 bases, with 10 bases sitting between them. For the CDR3, the DNA is TGTGCCAGCAGCTCATGGAATAGCTCTGGAAACACCATATATTTT. The encoded protein is CASSSWNSSGNTIYF.

The rearrangement joins TRBV6-5 to TRBJ1-2, with a weak D call TRBD1 (5 bases). V lost 10 bases to trimming and J lost 4 bases, with 10 bases between them. The V gene's germline CDR1 is MNHEY and CDR2 SVGAGI. The CDR3 covers 11 residues. This CDR3 reads CATLGGYGYTF. The CDR3 bases are TGTGCCACCCTCGGGGGCTATGGCTACACCTTC.

The gene calls are TRBV30 and TRBJ1-2; D possibly corresponds to TRBD1 (6 bases). Germline CDR1 and CDR2: GTSNPN and SVGIG (reference sequence). CDR3 size: 11 residues. Trimming stripped 0 bases from V and 10 bases from J, with 9 bases between. The CDR3 region has the DNA TGTGCCTGGAGTGTATCAGGGGACTACACCTTC. Translated, it gives CAWSVSGDYTF.

V usage is TRBV29-1 and J usage is TRBJ1-1; D not resolved. The CDR3 is 11 amino acids. V lost 4 bases and J 4 bases, leaving 7 bases between the germline ends. The germline V gene has CDR1 SQVTM and CDR2 ANQGSEA. CDR3 loop: CSVGHSTEAFF. The CDR3 nucleotides are TGCAGCGTTGGCCACTCCACTGAAGCTTTCTTT.

This chain links TRBV3-1 (or the pseudogene TRBV3-2) with TRBJ1-2, with D unresolved. The CDR3 sequence is 13 residues long. Between the trimmed V and J ends, which lost 3 bases and 4 bases, there was a span of 9 bases. Germline loops: CDR1 LGHDT, CDR2 YNNKEL (reference sequence). The CDR3 spells CASSHTVIYGYTF. For the CDR3, the DNA is TGTGCCAGCAGCCACACAGTTATCTATGGCTACACCTTC.

The V gene is TRBV25-1, the J gene TRBJ2-5; the D is unclear. This CDR3 has 14 residues. Germline V gene data show CDR1 as MGHDK and CDR2 as SYGVNS. V lost 1 base to trimming and J lost 2 bases, with 8 bases between them. CDR3 bases: TGTGCCAGCAGTGAATTCGGCAGTCAAGAGACCCAGTACTTC. Its translation is CASSEFGSQETQYF.

The chain carries TRBV7-9 and TRBJ2-5, with D perhaps matching TRBD2 (6 bases). The germline CDR1 and CDR2 sequences are SEHNR and FQNEAQ (reference sequence). V was trimmed by 5 bases and J by 3 bases, leaving 13 bases between them. This CDR3 region has 14 residues. The CDR3 DNA reads as TGTGCCAGCAGCCCGACTAGTAGAGAAGAGACCCAGTACTTC. Residues: CASSPTSREETQYF.

The chain couples TRBV29-1 to TRBJ1-2; a weak D match, TRBD1 (5 bases). This CDR3 region has 12 residues. The germline CDR1 and CDR2 sequences are SQVTM and ANQGSEA. The V gene lost 7 bases and the J gene lost 0 bases, with 9 bases spanning the gap. The CDR3 sequence: CSGGGANYGYTF. The CDR3 bases are TGCAGCGGTGGGGGAGCTAACTATGGCTACACCTTC. The whole variable domain, filled in from reference TRBV29-1 and TRBJ1-2, reads SAVISQKPSRDICQRGTSLTIQCQVDSQVTMMFWYRQQPGQSLTLIATANQGSEATYESGFVIDKFPISRPNLTFSTLTVSNMSPEDSSIYLCSGGGANYGYTFGSGTRLTVV.

This clone was picked up one time. The V gene is TRBV5-1, the J gene TRBJ1-1; D not resolved. The V end was cut by 9 bases, the J end by 3 bases, with 21 bases between. The CDR3 extends over 15 amino acids. CDR1 and CDR2 from the germline V gene are SGHRS and YFSETQ. The CDR3 spells CATSDWGQRDTEAFF. As DNA, the CDR3 is TGCGCCACCTCGGACTGGGGTCAAAGGGACACTGAAGCTTTCTTT.

The chain combines TRBV7-9 with TRBJ1-2; no clear D gene. CDR3 length: 14 residues. CDR1 is SEHNR and CDR2 is FQNEAQ in the germline V gene (reference sequence). V lost 7 bases, J lost 4 bases, and 16 bases lay in between. CDR3 DNA: TGTGCCAGCACAAACATACGCGTATCCTATGGCTACACCTTC. This encodes CASTNIRVSYGYTF.

This chain uses TRBV18 with TRBJ2-1; the D is unclear. Germline CDR1 is KGHSH and CDR2 is LQKENI. The CDR3 runs to 14 residues. V shed 0 bases and J shed 0 bases, with 3 bases lying between them. The CDR3 sequence is CASSPPGSYNEQFF. The CDR3 coding sequence is TGTGCCAGCTCACCACCCGGCTCCTACAATGAGCAGTTCTTC. Drawing the rest from reference TRBV18 and TRBJ2-1, the complete variable domain is NAGVMQNPRHLVRRRGQEARLRCSPMKGHSHVYWYRQLPEEGLKFMVYLQKENIIDESGMPKERFSAEFPKEGPSILRIQQVVRGDSAAYFCASSPPGSYNEQFFGPGTRLTVL.

The rearrangement uses TRBV6-2 or TRBV6-3 and TRBJ1-1, with a possible D match to TRBD1 (5 bases). Germline V gives CDR1 MNHEY, CDR2 SVGEGT. This CDR3 comprises 11 residues. Trimming shortened V by 5 bases and J by 5 bases, and 6 bases separated the two germline ends. The CDR3 sequence is CASSGGTEAFF. The CDR3 coding sequence is TGTGCCAGCAGTGGGGGAACTGAAGCTTTCTTT.

The rearrangement joins TRBV19 to TRBJ2-2; D might be TRBD1 or TRBD2, each matching 5 bases. Germline values: CDR1 LNHDA, CDR2 SQIVND (reference sequence). The CDR3 is made up of 16 amino acids. V was shortened by 6 bases and J by 6 bases, with 20 bases between the two germline ends. The CDR3 sequence: CASRTTGTAAAGELFF. The CDR3 bases are TGTGCCAGTAGGACTACCGGGACGGCCGCCGCCGGGGAGCTGTTTTTT.

The chain joins TRBV6-6 to TRBJ2-7; TRBD1 matches at 8 bases. The J segment lost 4 bases and the V segment lost 6 bases, leaving 11 bases of the junction unmatched. CDR3 length: 15 amino acids. Per germline, CDR1 MNHNY and CDR2 SVGAGI (reference sequence). The DNA for the CDR3 is TGTGCCAGCAGCCTCGGGCCAGGGGGCAGATACGAGCAGTACTTC. It translates to CASSLGPGGRYEQYF.

V is TRBV28 and J is TRBJ1-2; D may be TRBD1 (5 bases). V was clipped by 4 bases and J by 2 bases, with 14 bases between them. Germline CDR1 and CDR2: MDHEN and SYDVKM. The CDR3 sequence is 15 residues long. CDR3 coding DNA: TGTGCCAGCAGTTGGGCAGGGAGTTTGAACTATGGCTACACCTTC. Translating it yields CASSWAGSLNYGYTF.

The gene calls are TRBV19 and TRBJ1-1; no definite D call. V shed 3 bases and J shed 2 bases, with 10 bases lying between them. This CDR3 has 14 amino acids. Germline loops: CDR1 LNHDA, CDR2 SQIVND (reference sequence). The DNA for the CDR3 is TGTGCCAGTAGTATTAGGGATGGCAACACTGAAGCTTTCTTT. Amino acids: CASSIRDGNTEAFF.

The chain uses TRBV9 and TRBJ1-6; 9 bases line up with TRBD1. CDR1 SGDLS and CDR2 YYNGEE come from the germline V gene. The junction had 7 bases not matched to a gene; V was cut back by 2 bases and J by 7 bases. The CDR3 runs to 16 residues. The CDR3, as DNA: TGTGCCAGCAGCGTTCTTCCCGGGACAGGGAATTCACCCCTCCACTTT. This translates into CASSVLPGTGNSPLHF.

The V call is TRBV7-2, the J call TRBJ1-5; TRBD1 matches at 7 bases. In germline, CDR1 is SGHTA, CDR2 FQGNSA. The CDR3 totals 15 residues. The J segment lost 3 bases and the V segment lost 5 bases, leaving 7 bases of the junction unmatched. The CDR3 sequence: CASSPSTGVNQPQHF. DNA of the CDR3: TGTGCCAGCAGCCCCTCCACAGGGGTCAATCAGCCCCAGCATTTT.

The V gene is TRBV4-3, the J gene TRBJ2-6; D is possibly TRBD2 (6 bases). The germline V gene encodes CDR1 LGHNA and CDR2 YSLEER. V was trimmed by 4 bases and J by 2 bases, leaving 24 bases between them. This CDR3 region has 20 residues. The CDR3 reads CASSPVGFRGNPAGANVLTF. In DNA, the CDR3 is TGCGCCAGCAGCCCCGTCGGTTTTCGGGGGAATCCGGCTGGGGCCAACGTCCTGACTTTC.

The V and J genes are TRBV11-3 and TRBJ2-3; 8 nucleotides agree with TRBD2. The junction had 3 bases not matched to a gene; V was cut back by 5 bases and J by 8 bases. The CDR3 length is 12 residues. The germline V gene has CDR1 SGHNT and CDR2 YENEEA. The CDR3 loop reads CASSTRGGTQYF. CDR3 coding DNA: TGTGCCAGCAGCACCCGGGGGGGTACGCAGTATTTT. Full variable domain (outside the CDR3, taken from reference TRBV11-3 and TRBJ2-3): EAGVVQSPRYKIIEKKQPVAFWCNPISGHNTLYWYLQNLGQGPELLIRYENEEAVDDSQLPKDRFSAERLKGVDSTLKIQPAELGDSAVYLCASSTRGGTQYFGPGTRLTVL.

This chain uses TRBV12-3 or TRBV12-4 with TRBJ2-7; D may be TRBD1 or TRBD2 (6 bases each). The ends were cut back, 6 bases at V and 1 base at J, with 10 bases in the middle. This CDR3 is 13 amino acids long. This CDR3 is CASRGGQSYEQYF. CDR3 DNA: TGTGCCAGCAGGGGGGGCCAATCCTACGAGCAGTACTTC.